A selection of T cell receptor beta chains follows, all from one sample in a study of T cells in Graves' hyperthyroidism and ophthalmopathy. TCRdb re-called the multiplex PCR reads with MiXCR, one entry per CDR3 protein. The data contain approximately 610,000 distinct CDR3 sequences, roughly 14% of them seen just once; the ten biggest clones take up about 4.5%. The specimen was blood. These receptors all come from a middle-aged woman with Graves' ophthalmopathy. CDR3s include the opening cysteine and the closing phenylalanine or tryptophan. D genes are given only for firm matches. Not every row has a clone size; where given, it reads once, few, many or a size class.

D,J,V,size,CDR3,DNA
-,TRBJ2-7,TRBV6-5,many,CASSYSAGALEQYF,TGTGCCAGCAGTTACTCGGCGGGGGCCCTCGAGCAGTACTTC
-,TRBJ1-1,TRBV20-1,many,CSARAAGHLNTEAFF,TGCAGTGCTAGAGCGGCGGGACACTTGAACACTGAAGCTTTCTTT
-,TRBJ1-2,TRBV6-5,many,CASSLTSRVGANYGYTF,TGTGCCAGCAGTTTAACAAGTAGGGTCGGAGCTAACTATGGCTACACCTTC
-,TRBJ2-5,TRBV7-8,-,CASSLEPGAAETQYF,TGTGCCAGCAGCTTAGAACCGGGGGCGGCGGAGACCCAGTACTTC
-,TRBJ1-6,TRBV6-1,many,CASTLGQVNSPLHF,TGTGCCAGCACCCTCGGACAAGTGAATTCACCCCTCCACTTT
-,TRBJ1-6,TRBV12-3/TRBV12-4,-,CASSPGHNNSPLHF,TGTGCCAGCAGTCCGGGACACAATAATTCACCCCTCCACTTT
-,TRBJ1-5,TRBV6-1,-,CASSEAPAGSQPQHF,TGTGCCAGCAGTGAAGCGCCAGCAGGCAGTCAGCCCCAGCATTTT
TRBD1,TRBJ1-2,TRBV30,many,CAWTRTGSYGYTF,TGTGCCTGGACGAGGACAGGGTCCTATGGCTACACCTTC
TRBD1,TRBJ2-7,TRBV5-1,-,CASSSPPDSNPTGETYEQYF,TGCGCCAGCAGTTCCCCCCCGGACTCAAACCCGACAGGGGAAACCTACGAGCAGTACTTC
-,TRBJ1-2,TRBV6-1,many,CASRPGTAHVDYGYTF,TGTGCCAGCAGACCCGGGACCGCCCACGTGGACTATGGCTACACCTTC
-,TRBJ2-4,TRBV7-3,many,CASSLSSGAKNIQYF,TGTGCCAGCAGCTTAAGTTCGGGGGCCAAAAACATTCAGTACTTC
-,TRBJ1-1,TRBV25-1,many,CASSEIDREAFF,TGTGCCAGCAGTGAAATCGACAGGGAAGCTTTCTTT
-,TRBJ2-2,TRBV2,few,CASKWQRTGELFF,TGTGCCAGCAAATGGCAGCGCACCGGGGAGCTGTTTTTT
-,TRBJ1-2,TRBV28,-,CASLTGTGYGYTF,TGTGCCAGCTTAACAGGGACGGGCTATGGCTACACCTTC
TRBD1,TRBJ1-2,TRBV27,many,CASRTGDYGYTF,TGTGCCAGCAGGACAGGGGACTATGGCTACACCTTC
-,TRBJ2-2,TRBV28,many,CASSPFRNTGELFF,TGTGCCAGCAGTCCCTTTAGGAACACCGGGGAGCTGTTTTTT
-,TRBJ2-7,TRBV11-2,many,CASSLEGAYEQYF,TGTGCCAGCAGCTTAGAGGGGGCGTACGAGCAGTACTTC
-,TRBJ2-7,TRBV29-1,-,CSVFSGNSYEQYF,TGCAGCGTTTTTTCCGGGAATTCCTACGAGCAGTACTTC
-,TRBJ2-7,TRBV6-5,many,CASRVRGGVSYEQYF,TGTGCCAGCCGGGTGAGGGGGGGCGTCTCCTACGAGCAGTACTTC